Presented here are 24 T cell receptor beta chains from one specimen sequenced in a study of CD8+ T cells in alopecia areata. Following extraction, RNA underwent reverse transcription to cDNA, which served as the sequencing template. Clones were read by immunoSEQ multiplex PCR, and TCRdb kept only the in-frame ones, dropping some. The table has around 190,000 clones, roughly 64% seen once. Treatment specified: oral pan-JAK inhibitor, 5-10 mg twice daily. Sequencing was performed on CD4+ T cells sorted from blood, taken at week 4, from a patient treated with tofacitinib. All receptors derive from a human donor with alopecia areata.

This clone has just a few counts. The CDR3 sequence: CASSRVGSNQPQHF. The CDR3 DNA sequence: TGTGCCAGTAGTCGGGTGGGTAGCAATCAGCCCCAGCATTTT. J is TRBJ1-5 and V is TRBV19; D uncertain. This CDR3 is built from 14 residues. V was shortened by 5 bases and J by 0 bases, with 8 bases between the two germline ends. Germline V CDR1 and CDR2: LNHDA, SQIVND (reference sequence). The full variable domain, rest sourced from reference TRBV19 and TRBJ1-5, is DGGITQSPKYLFRKEGQNVTLSCEQNLNHDAMYWYRQDPGQGLRLIYYSQIVNDFQKGDIAEGYSVSREKKESFPLTVTSAQKNPTAFYLCASSRVGSNQPQHFGDGTRLSIL.

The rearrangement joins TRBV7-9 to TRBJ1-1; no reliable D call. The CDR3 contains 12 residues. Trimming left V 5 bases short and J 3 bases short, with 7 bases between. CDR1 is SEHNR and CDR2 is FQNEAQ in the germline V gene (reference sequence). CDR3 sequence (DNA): TGTGCCAGCAGCGCAGTGTACACTGAAGCTTTCTTT. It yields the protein CASSAVYTEAFF.

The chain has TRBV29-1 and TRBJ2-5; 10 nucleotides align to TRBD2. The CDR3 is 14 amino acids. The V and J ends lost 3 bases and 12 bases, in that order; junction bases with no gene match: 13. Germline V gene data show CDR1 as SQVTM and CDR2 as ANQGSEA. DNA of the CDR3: TGCAGCGTTGAGTTCGGGCTAGCGGGGGCCAGGAAGTACTTC. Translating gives CSVEFGLAGARKYF.

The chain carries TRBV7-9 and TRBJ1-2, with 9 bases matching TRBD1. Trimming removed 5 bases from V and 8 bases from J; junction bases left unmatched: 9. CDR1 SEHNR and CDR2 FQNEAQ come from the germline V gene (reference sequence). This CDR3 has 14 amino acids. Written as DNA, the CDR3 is TGTGCCAGCAGCCAAGGGACAGGGAAGGAGGGCTACACCTTC. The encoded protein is CASSQGTGKEGYTF.

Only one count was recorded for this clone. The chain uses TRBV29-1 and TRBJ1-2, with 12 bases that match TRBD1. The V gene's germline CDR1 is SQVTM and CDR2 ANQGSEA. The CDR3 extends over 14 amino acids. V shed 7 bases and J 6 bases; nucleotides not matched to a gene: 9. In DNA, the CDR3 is TGCAGCGCTACCCGGGACAGGGGGCTGGATGGCTACACCTTC. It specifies CSATRDRGLDGYTF.

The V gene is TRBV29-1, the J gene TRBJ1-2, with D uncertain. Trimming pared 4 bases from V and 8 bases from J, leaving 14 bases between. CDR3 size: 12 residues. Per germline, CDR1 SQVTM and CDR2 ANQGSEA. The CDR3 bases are TGCAGCGTTGTCTCTCCTGGGAGGGGCTACACCTTC. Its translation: CSVVSPGRGYTF.

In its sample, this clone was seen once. This CDR3 is CASRQGVTGETQYF. In DNA, the CDR3 is TGCGCCAGCAGGCAGGGGGTGACTGGAGAGACCCAGTACTTC. The chain carries TRBV5-1 and TRBJ2-5; TRBD1 agrees at 7 bases. Trimming removed 5 bases from V and 4 bases from J; junction bases left unmatched: 8. The CDR3 consists of 14 residues. CDR1 is SGHRS, CDR2 YFSETQ, per germline. The whole variable domain, filled in from reference TRBV5-1 and TRBJ2-5, reads KAGVTQTPRYLIKTRGQQVTLSCSPISGHRSVSWYQQTPGQGLQFLFEYFSETQRNKGNFPGRFSGRQFSNSRSEMNVSTLELGDSALYLCASRQGVTGETQYFGPGTRLLVL.

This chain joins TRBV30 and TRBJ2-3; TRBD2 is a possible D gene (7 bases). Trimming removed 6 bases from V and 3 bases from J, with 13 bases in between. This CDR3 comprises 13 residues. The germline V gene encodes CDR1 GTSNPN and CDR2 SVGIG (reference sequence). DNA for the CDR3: TGTGCCTGCCCGGGGGGCACGACAGATACGCAGTATTTT. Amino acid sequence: CACPGGTTDTQYF.

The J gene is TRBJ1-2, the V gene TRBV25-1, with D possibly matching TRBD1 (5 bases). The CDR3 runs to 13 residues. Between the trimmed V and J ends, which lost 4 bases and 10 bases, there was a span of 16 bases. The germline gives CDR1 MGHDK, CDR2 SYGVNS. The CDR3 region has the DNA TGTGCCAGCAGTGGCTCGGGGATGGGGGTCTACACCTTC. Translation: CASSGSGMGVYTF.

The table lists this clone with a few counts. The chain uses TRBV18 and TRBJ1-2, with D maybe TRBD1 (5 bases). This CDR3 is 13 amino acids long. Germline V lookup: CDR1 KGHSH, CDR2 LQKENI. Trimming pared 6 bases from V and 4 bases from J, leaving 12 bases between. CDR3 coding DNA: TGTGCCAGCTCGCCGGGGGATGCCTATGGCTACACCTTC. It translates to CASSPGDAYGYTF.

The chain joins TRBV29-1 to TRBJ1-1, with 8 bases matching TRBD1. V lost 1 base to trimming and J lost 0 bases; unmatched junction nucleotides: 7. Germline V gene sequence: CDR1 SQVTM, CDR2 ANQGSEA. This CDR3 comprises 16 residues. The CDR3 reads CSVEVWGTGMNTEAFF. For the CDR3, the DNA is TGCAGCGTTGAAGTTTGGGGGACAGGAATGAACACTGAAGCTTTCTTT.

This CDR3 is CASSEWTRGGETQYF. The CDR3 DNA reads as TGTGCCAGCAGTGAATGGACGAGGGGAGGGGAGACCCAGTACTTC. V and J are TRBV25-1 and TRBJ2-5; 7 bases match TRBD2. There are 15 residues in the CDR3. Trimming removed 1 base from V and 5 bases from J; junction bases left unmatched: 7. The germline CDR1 and CDR2 sequences are MGHDK and SYGVNS.

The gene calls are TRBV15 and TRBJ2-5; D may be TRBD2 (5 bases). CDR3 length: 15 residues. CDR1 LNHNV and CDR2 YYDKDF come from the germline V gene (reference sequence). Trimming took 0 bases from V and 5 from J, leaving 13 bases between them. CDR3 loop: CATSRDKGSWETQYF. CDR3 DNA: TGTGCCACCAGCAGAGATAAAGGGAGTTGGGAGACCCAGTACTTC.

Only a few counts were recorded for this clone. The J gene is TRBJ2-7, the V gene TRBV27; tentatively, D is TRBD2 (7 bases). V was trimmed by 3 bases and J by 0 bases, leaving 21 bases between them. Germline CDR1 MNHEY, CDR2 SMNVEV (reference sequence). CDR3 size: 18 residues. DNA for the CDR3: TGTGCCAGCAGTTTTCGGGGAGCGGCGGGGGCCAACTCCTACGAGCAGTACTTC. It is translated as CASSFRGAAGANSYEQYF.

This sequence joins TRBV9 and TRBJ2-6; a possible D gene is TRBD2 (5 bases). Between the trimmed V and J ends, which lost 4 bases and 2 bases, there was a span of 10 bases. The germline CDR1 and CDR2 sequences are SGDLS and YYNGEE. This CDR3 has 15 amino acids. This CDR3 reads CASSITRAGANVLTF. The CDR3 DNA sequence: TGTGCCAGCAGCATAACTAGGGCTGGGGCCAACGTCCTGACTTTC. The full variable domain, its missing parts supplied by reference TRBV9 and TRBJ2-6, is DSGVTQTPKHLITATGQRVTLRCSPRSGDLSVYWYQQSLDQGLQFLIQYYNGEERAKGNILERFSAQQFPDLHSELNLSSLELGDSALYFCASSITRAGANVLTFGAGSRLTVL.

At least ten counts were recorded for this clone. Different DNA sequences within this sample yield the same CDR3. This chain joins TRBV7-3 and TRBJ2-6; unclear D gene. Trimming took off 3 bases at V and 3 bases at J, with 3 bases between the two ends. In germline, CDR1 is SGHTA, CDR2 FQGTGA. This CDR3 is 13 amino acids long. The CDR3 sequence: CASSFFGANVLTF. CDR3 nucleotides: TGTGCCAGCAGCTTTTTTGGGGCCAACGTCCTGACTTTC.

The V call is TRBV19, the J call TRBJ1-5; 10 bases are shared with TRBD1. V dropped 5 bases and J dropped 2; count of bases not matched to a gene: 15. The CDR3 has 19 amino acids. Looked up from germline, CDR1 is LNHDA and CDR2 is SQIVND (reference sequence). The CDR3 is CASSLRTGTGARGNQPQHF. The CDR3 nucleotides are TGTGCCAGTAGTCTCCGGACCGGGACAGGGGCAAGGGGCAATCAGCCCCAGCATTTT.

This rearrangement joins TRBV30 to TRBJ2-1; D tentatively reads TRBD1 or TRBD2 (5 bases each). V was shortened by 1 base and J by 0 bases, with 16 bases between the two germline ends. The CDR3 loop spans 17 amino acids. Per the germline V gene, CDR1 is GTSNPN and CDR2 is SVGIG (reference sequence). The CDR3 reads CAWSGVAKGPSYNEQFF. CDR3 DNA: TGTGCCTGGAGTGGAGTAGCCAAGGGACCCTCCTACAATGAGCAGTTCTTC.

The CDR3 spells CAWSIGGRGREKLFF. DNA of the CDR3: TGTGCCTGGAGCATTGGTGGCAGGGGTAGGGAAAAACTGTTTTTT. The chain is built from TRBV30 and TRBJ1-4; D perhaps matches TRBD1 (6 bases). The CDR3 is made up of 15 amino acids. Germline CDR1 and CDR2: GTSNPN and SVGIG (reference sequence). Trimming cost V 3 bases and J 8 bases, with 19 bases left between them.

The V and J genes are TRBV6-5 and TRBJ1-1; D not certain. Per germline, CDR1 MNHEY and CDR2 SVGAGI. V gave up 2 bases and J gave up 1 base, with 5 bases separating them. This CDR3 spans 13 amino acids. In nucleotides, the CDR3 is TGTGCCAGCAGTTACCGCAGGAACACTGAAGCTTTCTTT. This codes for CASSYRRNTEAFF.

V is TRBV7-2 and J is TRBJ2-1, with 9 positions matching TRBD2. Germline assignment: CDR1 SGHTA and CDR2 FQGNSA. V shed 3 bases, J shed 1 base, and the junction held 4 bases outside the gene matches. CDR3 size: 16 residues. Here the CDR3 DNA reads TGTGCCAGCAGCTTGGTAGCGGGGGCATCCTACAATGAGCAGTTCTTC. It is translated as CASSLVAGASYNEQFF. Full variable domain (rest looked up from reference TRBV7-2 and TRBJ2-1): GAGVSQSPSNKVTEKGKDVELRCDPISGHTALYWYRQSLGQGLEFLIYFQGNSAPDKSGLPSDRFSAERTGGSVSTLTIQRTQQEDSAVYLCASSLVAGASYNEQFFGPGTRLTVL.

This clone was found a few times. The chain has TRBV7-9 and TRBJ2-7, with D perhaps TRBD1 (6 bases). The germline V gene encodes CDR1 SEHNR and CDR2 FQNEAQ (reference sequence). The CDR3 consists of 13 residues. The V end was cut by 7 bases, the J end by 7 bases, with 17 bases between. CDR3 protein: CASTPFPGQEQYF. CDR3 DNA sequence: TGTGCCAGCACCCCCTTTCCCGGACAGGAGCAGTACTTC.

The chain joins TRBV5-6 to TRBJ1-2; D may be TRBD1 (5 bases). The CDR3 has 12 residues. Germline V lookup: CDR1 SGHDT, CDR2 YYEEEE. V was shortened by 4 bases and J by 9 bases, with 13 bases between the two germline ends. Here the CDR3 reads CASSLREGSYTF. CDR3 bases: TGTGCCAGCAGCCTCAGGGAGGGGAGCTACACCTTC.

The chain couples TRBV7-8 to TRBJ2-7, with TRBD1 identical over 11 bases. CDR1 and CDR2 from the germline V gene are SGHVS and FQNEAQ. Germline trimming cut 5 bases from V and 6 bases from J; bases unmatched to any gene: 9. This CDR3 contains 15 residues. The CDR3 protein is CASSPGQGARGEQYF. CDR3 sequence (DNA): TGTGCCAGCAGCCCCGGACAGGGGGCACGCGGCGAGCAGTACTTC.